One and the same sample provided the 23 T cell receptor beta chains below, sequenced in a study of blood T cells in healthy people across ages. Then a second PCR, running about 6 to 11 cycles, was carried out with a sample-barcoded 5' primer and a J-beta primer mix. MiXCR was run by TCRdb on the 5' RACE reads, yielding one entry per CDR3 protein. This repertoire shows hundreds of thousands of distinct CDR3 sequences, about 30% found once; its top ten account for about 16%. The sequenced sample was blood. The source is a woman of 80 years or more in good health.

This clonotype was seen at least ten times. J is TRBJ2-7 and V is TRBV7-2; 9 bases match TRBD1. The V segment lost 4 bases and the J segment 0 bases; nucleotides outside the gene matches: 1. The CDR3 runs 14 residues. Germline CDR1 SGHTA, CDR2 FQGNSA. In DNA form, the CDR3 reads TGTGCCAGCAGCTCACAGGGGGCCTCCTACGAGCAGTACTTC. Its translation is CASSSQGASYEQYF.

This clonotype was seen only once. This may be a read error: a much more frequent sequence differs by one nucleotide. Here the CDR3 DNA reads TGCGCCAGCAGCTCCATGGGGACAGGTTCCTACGAGCAGTACTTC. It codes for CASSSMGTGSYEQYF. The chain is built from TRBV5-1 and TRBJ2-7, with 8 bases matching TRBD1. The V and J ends lost 3 bases and 1 base, in that order; junction bases with no gene match: 6. Germline V CDR1 and CDR2: SGHRS, YFSETQ. The CDR3 has 15 residues. The whole variable domain, remainder taken from reference TRBV5-1 and TRBJ2-7, is KAGVTQTPRYLIKTRGQQVTLSCSPISGHRSVSWYQQTPGQGLQFLFEYFSETQRNKGNFPGRFSGRQFSNSRSEMNVSTLELGDSALYLCASSSMGTGSYEQYFGPGTRLTVT.

This clonotype appeared many times. J is TRBJ2-7 and V is TRBV12-3 or TRBV12-4; no clear D. The CDR3 is 14 amino acids. The germline V and J ends were trimmed by 0 bases and 2 bases, with 8 bases remaining between them. CDR3 residues: CASSLAGSAYEQYF. The CDR3 bases are TGTGCCAGCAGTTTAGCGGGGTCTGCCTACGAGCAGTACTTC.

This chain joins TRBV6-1 and TRBJ1-5; 7 nucleotides match TRBD1. The CDR3 length is 15 residues. Trimming cost V 0 bases and J 4 bases; bases outside gene matches: 3. From germline, CDR1 is MNHNS and CDR2 SASEGT. The CDR3 DNA sequence: TGTGCCAGCAGTGAAGCCCCAGGGGGAAATCAGCCCCAGCATTTT. Translation gives CASSEAPGGNQPQHF.

This clonotype was seen at least ten times. The chain couples TRBV4-2 to TRBJ2-5; 16 bases are a match to TRBD2. The germline V gene has CDR1 LGHNA and CDR2 YNFKEQ. V lost 7 bases to trimming and J lost 5 bases; unmatched junction nucleotides: 10. The CDR3 consists of 17 residues. The chain's CDR3 is CASNNGTSGGGEETQYF. The CDR3 DNA is TGTGCCAGCAACAACGGGACTAGCGGGGGGGGCGAGGAGACCCAGTACTTC.

The chain recombines TRBV7-2 with TRBJ2-5; 7 nucleotides line up with TRBD1. The better agreement between TRBJ2-7 and the DNA end casts doubt on the J call. Looked up from germline, CDR1 is SGHTA and CDR2 is FQGNSA. This CDR3 is built from 15 residues. The CDR3 spells CASSLNGQEGYEQYF. The CDR3 DNA sequence: TGTGCCAGCAGCTTAAACGGACAGGAAGGCTACGAGCAGTACTTC.

There are many counts of this clonotype. The gene calls are TRBV7-2 and TRBJ1-2; no definite D call. V was clipped by 1 base and J by 4 bases, with 7 bases between them. From germline, CDR1 is SGHTA and CDR2 FQGNSA. The CDR3 has 13 residues. In nucleotides, the CDR3 is TGTGCCAGCAGCTTAGGAGAGATCTATGGCTACACCTTC. The encoded protein is CASSLGEIYGYTF.

The chain employs TRBV30 and TRBJ1-1; D is perhaps TRBD1 (5 bases). The CDR3 spans 14 residues. Trimming left V 2 bases short and J 0 bases short, with 10 bases between. CDR1 and CDR2 from the germline V gene are GTSNPN and SVGIG (reference sequence). The CDR3 protein is CAWSPGTVNTEAFF. The CDR3 nucleotides read TGTGCCTGGAGTCCAGGGACGGTGAACACTGAAGCTTTCTTT.

This clonotype was counted only a few times. Given a much more abundant clone one base away, this may be a read error. The chain carries TRBV5-1 and TRBJ2-5, with 8 nucleotides matching TRBD2. The trim removed 10 bases at V and 3 bases at J, leaving 11 bases unmatched. The germline gives CDR1 SGHRS, CDR2 YFSETQ. This CDR3 is 14 amino acids long. The CDR3 bases are TGCGCCGGCCTACCGACGGGGGGGGAAGAGACCCAGTACTTC. It encodes CAGLPTGGEETQYF.

V and J are TRBV27 and TRBJ1-4, with D hard to call. The CDR3 is made up of 15 amino acids. Looked up from germline, CDR1 is MNHEY and CDR2 is SMNVEV (reference sequence). V lost 2 bases and J lost 1, with 8 bases in between. The CDR3 spells CASSLKRETNEKLFF. CDR3 DNA: TGTGCCAGCAGTTTAAAAAGGGAAACTAATGAAAAACTGTTTTTT.

The chain uses TRBV5-1 and TRBJ1-4; D ambiguous. The germline CDR1 and CDR2 sequences are SGHRS and YFSETQ. The V end lost 0 bases, the J end lost 2 bases, and 5 bases lay between the germline ends. This CDR3 is 14 amino acids long. The CDR3 loop reads CASSLEGTNEKLFF. CDR3 nucleotide sequence: TGCGCCAGCAGCTTGGAGGGCACTAATGAAAAACTGTTTTTT.

This clonotype was seen many times. The chain uses TRBV6-5 and TRBJ1-2, with unresolved D. V lost 5 bases to trimming and J lost 4 bases, with 8 bases between them. The CDR3 totals 12 residues. Looked up from germline, CDR1 is MNHEY and CDR2 is SVGAGI. The CDR3 DNA follows: TGTGCCAGCAGTGTGGCGGGCTATGGCTACACCTTC. This translates into CASSVAGYGYTF.

Notes on this clonotype: An end of the junction differs from the germline gene, which may be a read error. The chain is built from TRBV12-3 or TRBV12-4 and TRBJ2-3; 7 bases match TRBD1. The CDR3 has 16 residues. The CDR3 sequence is CASSSDRETSTDAQYF. In nucleotides, the CDR3 is TGTGCCAGCAGTTCTGACAGGGAAACGAGCACAGATGCGCAGTATTTT.

The chain uses TRBV7-2 and TRBJ2-7; TRBD2 matches at 10 bases. Trimming removed 0 bases from V and 7 bases from J; junction bases left unmatched: 9. Germline V gene data show CDR1 as SGHTA and CDR2 as FQGNSA. The CDR3 is 16 residues long. Here the CDR3 DNA reads TGTGCCAGCAGCTTAGCGGGGAGCGGGGGGGCGGGTGAGCAGTACTTC. Protein product: CASSLAGSGGAGEQYF.

This clonotype was seen a single time. This chain connects TRBV27 to TRBJ1-5; 8 bases map to TRBD1. CDR1 and CDR2 from the germline V gene are MNHEY and SMNVEV (reference sequence). V shed 5 bases, J shed 3 bases, and the junction held 6 bases outside the gene matches. The CDR3 contains 15 residues. The CDR3 nucleotides read TGTGCCAGCAGTCCGAGGACAGGGTACAATCAGCCCCAGCATTTT. Amino acid sequence: CASSPRTGYNQPQHF.

This sequence joins TRBV6-5 and TRBJ2-2; D is unresolved. Per the germline V gene, CDR1 is MNHEY and CDR2 is SVGAGI. V lost 2 bases to trimming and J lost 1 base, with 8 bases between them. The CDR3 runs to 15 residues. The CDR3 DNA follows: TGTGCCAGCAGTTACGGGCAGGTGAACACCGGGGAGCTGTTTTTT. It translates to CASSYGQVNTGELFF.

In its sample, this clonotype was seen many times. The chain couples TRBV5-1 to TRBJ2-3; D is unresolved. V shed 0 bases and J shed 1 base, with 9 bases lying between them. The CDR3 contains 15 residues. CDR1 is SGHRS, CDR2 YFSETQ, per germline. The CDR3 nucleotides read TGCGCCAGCAGCTTGGCGAGTCCGGGCACAGATACGCAGTATTTT. Its translation is CASSLASPGTDTQYF.

This clonotype was seen many times. This rearrangement joins TRBV7-2 to TRBJ1-6; possible D gene TRBD1, 5 bases. V was trimmed by 1 base and J by 7 bases, leaving 11 bases between them. CDR3 length: 15 residues. Per germline, CDR1 SGHTA and CDR2 FQGNSA. Written as DNA, the CDR3 is TGTGCCAGCAGCTTAGGCAGGGCTTCCAATTCACCCCTCCACTTT. Its translation is CASSLGRASNSPLHF. Full variable domain (outside the CDR3, taken from reference TRBV7-2 and TRBJ1-6): GAGVSQSPSNKVTEKGKDVELRCDPISGHTALYWYRQSLGQGLEFLIYFQGNSAPDKSGLPSDRFSAERTGGSVSTLTIQRTQQEDSAVYLCASSLGRASNSPLHFGNGTRLTVT.

This clonotype was detected once. The CDR3 here is CASSFLGLADTQYF. CDR3 sequence (DNA): TGTGCCAGCAGTTTTTTGGGGTTGGCAGATACGCAGTATTTT. V is TRBV12-3 or TRBV12-4 and J is TRBJ2-3, with unresolved D. V shed 3 bases and J shed 4 bases, with 11 bases lying between them. CDR3 length: 14 residues.

This clonotype was seen repeatedly, ten times or more. The chain is built from TRBV6-6 and TRBJ1-2, with unresolved D. CDR1 and CDR2 from the germline V gene are MNHNY and SVGAGI (reference sequence). V lost 6 bases and J 4 bases, leaving 12 bases between the germline ends. This CDR3 spans 13 amino acids. The DNA of the CDR3 is TGTGCCAGCAGCCTGACCGAACCCTATGGCTACACCTTC. The encoded protein is CASSLTEPYGYTF.

The rearrangement links TRBV4-2 to TRBJ2-1; D gene unclear. Germline loops: CDR1 LGHNA, CDR2 YNFKEQ. The CDR3 loop spans 15 amino acids. The V and J ends lost 1 base and 5 bases respectively, with 12 bases between them. Here the CDR3 reads CASSQAGGGNNEQFF. Here the CDR3 DNA reads TGTGCCAGCAGCCAAGCGGGCGGCGGCAACAATGAGCAGTTCTTC.

The genes are TRBV12-3 or TRBV12-4 and TRBJ2-1; TRBD2 might be the D (6 bases). The CDR3 loop spans 15 amino acids. V was shortened by 6 bases and J by 8 bases, with 20 bases between the two germline ends. The CDR3 DNA reads as TGTGCCAGCAGACCGGCTAGCGAGTTCCTGCATGAGCAGTTCTTC. It is translated as CASRPASEFLHEQFF.

This clonotype was seen only a few times. The V gene is TRBV29-1, the J gene TRBJ2-5; 8 nucleotides match TRBD1. Germline V CDR1 and CDR2: SQVTM, ANQGSEA. This CDR3 spans 13 amino acids. After removal of 7 bases from V and 4 bases from J, the junction contained 8 bases not matched to a gene. CDR3 sequence reads: CSGSDRVGETQYF. The CDR3, as DNA: TGCAGCGGCTCGGACAGGGTAGGAGAGACCCAGTACTTC.